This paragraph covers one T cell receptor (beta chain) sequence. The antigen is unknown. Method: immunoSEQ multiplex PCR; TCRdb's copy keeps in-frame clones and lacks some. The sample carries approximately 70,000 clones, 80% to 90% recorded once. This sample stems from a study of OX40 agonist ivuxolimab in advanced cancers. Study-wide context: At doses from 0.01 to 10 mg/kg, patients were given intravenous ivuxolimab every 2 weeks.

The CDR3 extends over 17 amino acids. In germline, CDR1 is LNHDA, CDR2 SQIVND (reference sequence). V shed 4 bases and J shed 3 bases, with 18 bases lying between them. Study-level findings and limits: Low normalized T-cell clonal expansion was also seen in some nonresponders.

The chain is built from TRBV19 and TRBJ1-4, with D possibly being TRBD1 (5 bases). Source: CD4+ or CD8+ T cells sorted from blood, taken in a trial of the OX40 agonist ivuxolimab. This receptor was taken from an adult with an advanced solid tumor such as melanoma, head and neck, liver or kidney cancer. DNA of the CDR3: TGTGCCAGTAGTACCCCGCCAGGGATCTTAGCTAATGAAAAACTGTTTTTT. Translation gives CASSTPPGILANEKLFF.